The following is a T cell receptor (beta chain) sequence with its context. The V and J ends lost 3 bases and 4 bases respectively, with 16 bases between them. The CDR3 contains 15 residues. The germline gives CDR1 LNHDA, CDR2 SQIVND (reference sequence). Assay used: immunoSEQ multiplex PCR; TCRdb lists only in-frame clones, some missing. The sample holds some 25,000 clones, less than 85% seen once. These data are taken from a study of somatic mutations in cytotoxic T cells in rheumatoid arthritis. As for the study in general: Sorting by flow gave nearly 100% purity for some V beta antibody-stained T-cell populations, including V beta1+ cells sequenced for TCRB.

This clonotype was sampled from a woman in her late teens or twenties in good health. This sequence joins TRBV19 and TRBJ2-7; D is perhaps TRBD1 (6 bases). The sequencing sample was made of CD8+ T cells sorted from blood. The CDR3 coding sequence is TGTGCCAGTAGTATGGTGGGACACGGTGGGTACGAGCAGTACTTC. This sequence encodes CASSMVGHGGYEQYF.